This T cell receptor beta chain emerged from a study of T cells after somatic rescue of genetic block. The CDR3 has 15 residues. Germline V CDR1 and CDR2: MNHEY, SVGAGI. V was clipped by 7 bases and J by 2 bases, with 15 bases between them. The protocol was immunoSEQ multiplex PCR, while the TCRdb copy is restricted to in-frame clones and leaves out a portion. Here the sample spans 60,000 to 75,000 clones, 92% being singletons. V usage is TRBV6-5 and J usage is TRBJ1-5; D is uncertain. Sequencing was performed on peripheral blood mononuclear cells (PBMCs). This clonotype originated in a man aged 35 to 55. The CDR3 region is CASKPTPYGNQPQHF. CDR3 DNA: TGTGCCAGCAAACCGACGCCGTATGGCAATCAGCCCCAGCATTTT.